This note documents a single TCR beta chain sequence. Its antigen is still unknown. These data belong to a study of cytomegalovirus exposure and HLA in healthy donors. Findings and caveats of the study: When analyzed later, a missense DCLRE1C variant was found to be linked to TCR beta V- and J-gene trimming. On later analysis, the bulk of CMV-associated TCR beta chains appeared to be HLA-restricted. Cytomegalovirus-associated status was assigned to 150 or so TCR beta chains.

The PCR contained 60 Vbeta and 13 Jbeta primers. The table came from immunoSEQ multiplex PCR; TCRdb's copy has only in-frame clones and leaves some out. The sample lists 220,000 or so clones, under 80% occurring once. Donors had nominal health at sampling but likely had unrecorded immune exposures. The CDR3 has 15 amino acids. The J segment lost 6 bases and the V segment lost 3 bases, leaving 4 bases of the junction unmatched. Germline-derived CDR1 and CDR2 are LGHNT and FRNRAP. This rearrangement joins TRBV12-5 to TRBJ1-4; 10 positions match TRBD1. This clonotype was obtained from a woman in her 30s in good health and CMV-seronegative. Material for sequencing was PBMCs. DNA for the CDR3: TGTGCTAGTGGTTTCTCCGGGACAGGGGATGAAAAACTGTTTTTT. It codes for CASGFSGTGDEKLFF.